These T cell receptor beta chains were read from a single sample in a study of graft-versus-host responses after intestinal transplantation. TCRdb keeps only in-frame clones here, not all; method: immunoSEQ multiplex PCR. The sample consists of approximately 21,000 clones, 55% to 60% of them appearing once. The sample consisted of alloreactive CD4+ T cells from a mixed lymphocyte reaction culture, taken before intestinal transplant. The receptors here all came from a human patient who received an intestinal transplant. Each CDR3 is given with its conserved first and last residue. Fields, in order: V gene, CDR3 protein.

TRBV4-1 | CASSLTTNGAGGDEQFF
TRBV5-1 | CASSLAGARTEAFF
TRBV2 | CASSVQSGTSTDTQYF
TRBV5-1 | CASSFLGPGTEAFF
TRBV2 | CASSARTEMSEAFF
TRBV19 | CASSATGITGELFF
TRBV19 | CASSIDRGHNQPQHF
TRBV2 | CASRPGLAPGDEQFF
TRBV7-9 | CASSLLPLTAGVYNEQFF
TRBV6-1 | CASGRGALYEQYF
TRBV5-5 | CASSLIGGGGEKLFF
TRBV5-4 | CASSWGGRGGGALF
TRBV9 | CASSVVARGEQFF
TRBV7-2 | CASSLGLAGVYEQYF
TRBV28 | CASLGTSGRTEQFF
TRBV29-1 | CSVPTQGGTFYGYTF
TRBV7-3 | CASGRGDTQYF
TRBV28 | CASTPPDTEAFF
TRBV5-1 | CASSGVGGSSYNEQFF
TRBV5-1 | CASSRPLPRGDEQFF
TRBV30 | CACRTVDEQYF
TRBV19 | CASSLFWDRSNQPQHF
TRBV18 | CASSPSTGARNYTF
TRBV7-9 | CASSFYTGVNTEAFF
TRBV28 | CASSFWRQPQHF
TRBV7-9 | CASSLAGTSGGTDTQYF
TRBV7-9 | CASSLGQSLAKNIQYF
TRBV10-3 | CATMANSAGELSSTDTQYF
TRBV28 | CASRQQGVYGYTF
TRBV6-6 | CASSYLGRSSYNEQFF
TRBV12-5 | CASGLVPPPSNEQFF
TRBV18 | CASSPPRGTDTQYF
TRBV21-1 | CAREIGERQSSGELFF
TRBV6-1 | CASTLVNTEAFF
TRBV12-5 | CASGLGLAGGITDTQYF
TRBV18 | CASSPPGGGLGEQYF
TRBV5-1 | CASSRRVVGEKLFF